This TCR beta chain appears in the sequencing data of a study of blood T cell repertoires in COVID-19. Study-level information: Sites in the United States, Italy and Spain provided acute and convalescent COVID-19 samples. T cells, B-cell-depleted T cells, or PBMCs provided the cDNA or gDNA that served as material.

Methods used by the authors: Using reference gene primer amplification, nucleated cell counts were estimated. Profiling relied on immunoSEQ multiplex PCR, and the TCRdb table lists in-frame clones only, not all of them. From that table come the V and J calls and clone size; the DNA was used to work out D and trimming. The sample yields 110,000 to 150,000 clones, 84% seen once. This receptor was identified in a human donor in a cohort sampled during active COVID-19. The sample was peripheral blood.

Written as DNA, the CDR3 is TGTGCCAGCAGCCCCAGTGCACGCGAGACCCAGTACTTC. Encoded protein: CASSPSARETQYF. This chain uses TRBV5-4 with TRBJ2-5; D unresolved. V was trimmed by 4 bases and J by 5 bases, leaving 12 bases between them. Germline V gene data show CDR1 as SGHNT and CDR2 as YYREEE (reference sequence). The CDR3 spans 13 residues.